This is a list of T cell receptor beta chains from one sample in a study of Ad26.COV2.S vaccination and SARS-CoV-2 variants. Assay used: immunoSEQ multiplex PCR; TCRdb lists only in-frame clones, some missing. The sample includes 440,000 or so clones, around 93% seen only once; the top ten take around 1.8%. This specimen consisted of peripheral blood, obtained in a trial of Ad26.COV2.S vaccine versus placebo. Receptors were obtained from a person between 18 and 65 years old who received the Ad26.COV2.S COVID-19 vaccine or a placebo. CDR3s include the opening cysteine and the closing phenylalanine or tryptophan. The D gene is left open where the match is weak. Only part of the rows carry a size: once, few, many, or a class if the clone is expanded.

J gene,D gene,V gene,clone size,CDR3 protein,CDR3 DNA
TRBJ2-1,-,TRBV3-1/TRBV3-2,once,CASSQRGLGYNEQFF,TGTGCCAGCAGCCAAAGGGGCCTGGGGTACAATGAGCAGTTCTTC
TRBJ2-7,TRBD2,TRBV28,-,CASRLAGGAYEQYF,TGTGCCAGCAGACTAGCGGGAGGGGCCTACGAGCAGTACTTC
TRBJ1-6,-,TRBV5-4,-,CASSGGGSPLHF,TGTGCCAGCTCAGGCGGGGGTTCACCCCTCCACTTT
TRBJ1-6,TRBD1,TRBV7-8,-,CASSLWTGNSPLHF,TGTGCCAGCAGCTTATGGACAGGAAATTCACCCCTCCACTTT
TRBJ1-3,-,TRBV7-9,-,CASSLGQPLGGNTIYF,TGTGCCAGCAGCCTTGGACAGCCGTTGGGTGGAAACACCATATATTTT
TRBJ2-2,-,TRBV5-8,-,CASSQDIGGTGELFF,TGTGCCAGCAGCCAGGACATCGGAGGCACCGGGGAGCTGTTTTTT
TRBJ1-1,TRBD1,TRBV6-5,-,CASNIPGQGQEAFF,TGTGCCAGCAACATACCGGGACAGGGTCAAGAAGCTTTCTTT
TRBJ2-6,-,TRBV6-2/TRBV6-3,-,CASSYLGYSGANVLTF,TGTGCCAGCAGTTACTTAGGGTACTCTGGGGCCAACGTCCTGACTTTC
TRBJ2-5,TRBD1,TRBV18,once,CASSPPGTAQETQYF,TGTGCCAGCTCACCACCTGGGACAGCTCAAGAGACCCAGTACTTC
TRBJ1-6,TRBD1,TRBV30,-,CAWSGTGLGSPLHF,TGTGCCTGGAGCGGGACAGGACTGGGTTCACCCCTCCACTTT
TRBJ1-5,-,TRBV7-8,-,CASSARGGIGQRERNQPQHF,TGTGCCAGCAGCGCGAGGGGTGGGATTGGTCAACGGGAGAGAAATCAGCCCCAGCATTTT
TRBJ2-5,TRBD2,TRBV4-3,-,CASSQEGTSGGLYQETQYF,TGCGCCAGCAGCCAAGAAGGTACTAGCGGGGGGCTGTACCAAGAGACCCAGTACTTC
TRBJ2-5,TRBD2,TRBV6-2/TRBV6-3,-,CASSYSKRTSGGPGETQYF,TGTGCCAGCAGTTACTCGAAACGGACTAGCGGGGGGCCGGGGGAGACCCAGTACTTC
TRBJ1-2,TRBD1,TRBV28,-,CASSLPGTAHYGYTF,TGTGCCAGCAGTTTGCCTGGGACAGCGCACTATGGCTACACCTTC